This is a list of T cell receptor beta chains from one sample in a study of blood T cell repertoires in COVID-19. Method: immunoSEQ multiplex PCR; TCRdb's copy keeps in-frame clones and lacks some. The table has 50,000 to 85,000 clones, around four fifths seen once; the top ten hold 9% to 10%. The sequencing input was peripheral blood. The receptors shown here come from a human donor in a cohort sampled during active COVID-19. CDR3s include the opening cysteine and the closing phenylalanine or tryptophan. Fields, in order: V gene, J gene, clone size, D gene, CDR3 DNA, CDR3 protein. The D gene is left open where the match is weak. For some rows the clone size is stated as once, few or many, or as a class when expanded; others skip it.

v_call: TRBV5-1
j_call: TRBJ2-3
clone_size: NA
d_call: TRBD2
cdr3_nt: TGCGCCAGCACATCTCCTAGCGGGAGGACCACAGATACGCAGTATTTT
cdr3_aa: CASTSPSGRTTDTQYF

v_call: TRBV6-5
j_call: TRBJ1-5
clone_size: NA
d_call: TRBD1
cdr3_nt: TGTGCCAGCCGGGACAGAGATAATCAGCCCCAGCATTTT
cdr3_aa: CASRDRDNQPQHF

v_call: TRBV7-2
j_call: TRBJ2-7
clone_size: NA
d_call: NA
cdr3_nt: TGTGCCAGCAGCTTAGTCGGGGGGCCCTACGAGCAGTACTTC
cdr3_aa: CASSLVGGPYEQYF

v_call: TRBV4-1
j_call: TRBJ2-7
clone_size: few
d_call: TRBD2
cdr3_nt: TGCGCCAGCAGCCAAGCCGCCCTGGGACTAGCGGATTCCTACGAGCAGTACTTC
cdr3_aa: CASSQAALGLADSYEQYF

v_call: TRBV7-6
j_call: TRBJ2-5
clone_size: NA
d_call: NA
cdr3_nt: TGTGCCAGCAGCTTAGCTCCTTGGAGTTGGATGGAGACCCAGTACTTC
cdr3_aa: CASSLAPWSWMETQYF

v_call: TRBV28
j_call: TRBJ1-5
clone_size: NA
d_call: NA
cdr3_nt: TGTGCCAGCAGTGGCAGGGGACGGGGCAATCAGCCCCAGCATTTT
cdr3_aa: CASSGRGRGNQPQHF

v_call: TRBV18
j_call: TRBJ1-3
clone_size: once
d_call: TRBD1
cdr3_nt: TGTGCCAGCTCACCAATCGGACAGGGCCTAGGGAACACCATATATTTT
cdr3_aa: CASSPIGQGLGNTIYF

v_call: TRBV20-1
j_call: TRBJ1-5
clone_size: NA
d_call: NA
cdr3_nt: TGCAGTGCTAGTACCGAGGGGGGGGTCAGTCAGCCCCAGCATTTT
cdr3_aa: CSASTEGGVSQPQHF

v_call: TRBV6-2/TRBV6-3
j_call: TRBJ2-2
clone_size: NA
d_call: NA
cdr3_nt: TGTGCCAGCAGCCGACCGACAGTGGCCGGGGAGCTGTTTTTT
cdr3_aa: CASSRPTVAGELFF

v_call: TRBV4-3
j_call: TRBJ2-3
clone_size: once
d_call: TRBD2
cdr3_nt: TGCGCCAGCAGCCAAGATGGGTTAGCGGGAGTTGGCACAGATACGCAGTATTTT
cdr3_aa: CASSQDGLAGVGTDTQYF

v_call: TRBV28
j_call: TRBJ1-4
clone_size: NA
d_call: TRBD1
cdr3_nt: TGTGCCAGCAGCCTCCAATTACGGACAGGGGTTGAAAAACTGTTTTTT
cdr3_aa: CASSLQLRTGVEKLFF

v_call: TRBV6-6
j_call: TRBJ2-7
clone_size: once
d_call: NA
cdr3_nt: TGTGCCGTGCGTTTAAGCGGATACTACGAGCAGTACTTC
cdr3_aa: CAVRLSGYYEQYF

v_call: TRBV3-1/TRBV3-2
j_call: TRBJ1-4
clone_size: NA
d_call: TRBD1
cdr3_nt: TGTGCCAGCAGCCAAGGAGGGGACAGAGTGACTTTT
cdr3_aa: CASSQGGDRVTF

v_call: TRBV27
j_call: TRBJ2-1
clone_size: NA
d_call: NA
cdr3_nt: TGTGCCAGCAGTTTAAGAGGCCGGAGAACCTACAATGAGCAGTTCTTC
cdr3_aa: CASSLRGRRTYNEQFF

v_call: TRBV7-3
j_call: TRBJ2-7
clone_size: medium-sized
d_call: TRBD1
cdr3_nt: TGTGCCAGCAGCTTAGGGCAGGGGGTACCCTACGAGCAGTACTTC
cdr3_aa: CASSLGQGVPYEQYF

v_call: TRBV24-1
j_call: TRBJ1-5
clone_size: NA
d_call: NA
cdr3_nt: TGTGCCACCAGTGATTTGTCGGGCAGGGCGGCCCTTGCTAATCAGCCCCAGCATTTT
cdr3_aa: CATSDLSGRAALANQPQHF

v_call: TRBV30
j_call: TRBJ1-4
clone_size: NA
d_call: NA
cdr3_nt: TGTGCCTGGAGTTACAGGGAAAAACTGTTTTTT
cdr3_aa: CAWSYREKLFF

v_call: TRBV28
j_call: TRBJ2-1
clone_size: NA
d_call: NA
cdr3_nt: TGTGCCAGCAGTACCTCGGTCCCCCCGCCGCAGTTCTTC
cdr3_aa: CASSTSVPPPQFF

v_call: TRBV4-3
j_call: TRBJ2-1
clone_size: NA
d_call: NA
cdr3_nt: TGCGCCAGCAGCCAACTTAGCGGACTTAACAATGAGCAGTTCTTC
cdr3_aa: CASSQLSGLNNEQFF

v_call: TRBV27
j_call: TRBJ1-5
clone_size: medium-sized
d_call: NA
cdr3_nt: TGTGCCAGCAGCGCCTGGGGGGATCCCAATCAGCCCCAGCATTTT
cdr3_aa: CASSAWGDPNQPQHF

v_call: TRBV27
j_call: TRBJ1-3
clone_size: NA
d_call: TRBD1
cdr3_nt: TGTGCCAGCAGTTCCCGACAGGGGGAAGCTGGAAACACCATATATTTT
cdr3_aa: CASSSRQGEAGNTIYF

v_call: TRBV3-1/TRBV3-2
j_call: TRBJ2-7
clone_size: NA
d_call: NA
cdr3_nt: TGTGCCAGCAGCCAGCGACAGCAGCAGTACTTC
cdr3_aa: CASSQRQQQYF

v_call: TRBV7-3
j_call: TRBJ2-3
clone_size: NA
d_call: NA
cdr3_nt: TGTGCCAGCAGAGAGAGAGCCACAGATACGCAGTATTTT
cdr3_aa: CASRERATDTQYF

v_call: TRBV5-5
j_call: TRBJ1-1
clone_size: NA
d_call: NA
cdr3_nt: TGTGCCAGCAGCTGGGGGCGGGGAGGGACTGAAGCTTTCTTT
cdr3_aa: CASSWGRGGTEAFF

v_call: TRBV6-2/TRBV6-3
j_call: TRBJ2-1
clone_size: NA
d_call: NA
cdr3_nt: TGTGCCAGCAGTAAATGGAGGAATGAGCAGTTCTTC
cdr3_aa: CASSKWRNEQFF

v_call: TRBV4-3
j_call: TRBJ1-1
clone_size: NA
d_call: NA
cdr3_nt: TGCGCCAGCAGCCAACGCCTAGGGAACACTGAAGCTTTCTTT
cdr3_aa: CASSQRLGNTEAFF

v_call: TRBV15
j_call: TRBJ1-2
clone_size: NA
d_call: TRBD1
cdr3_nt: TGTGCCACCAGACAACAGGGGGGTAACTATGGCTACACCTTC
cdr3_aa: CATRQQGGNYGYTF

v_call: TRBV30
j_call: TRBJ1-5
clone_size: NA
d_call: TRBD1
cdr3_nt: TGTGCCTGGAGGGACAGGGGCAATCAGCCCCAGCATTTT
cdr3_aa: CAWRDRGNQPQHF

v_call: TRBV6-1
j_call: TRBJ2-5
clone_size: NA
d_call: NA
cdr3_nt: TGTGCCAGCAGTGAAGACAGGATCCGTCAAGAGACCCAGTACTTC
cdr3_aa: CASSEDRIRQETQYF

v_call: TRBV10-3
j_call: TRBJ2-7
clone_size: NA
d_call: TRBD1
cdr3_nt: TGTGCCATCAGTGAGCCCGGACAGGGGAGCAACTACGAGCAGTACTTC
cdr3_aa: CAISEPGQGSNYEQYF

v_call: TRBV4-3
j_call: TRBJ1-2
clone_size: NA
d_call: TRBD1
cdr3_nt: TGCGCCAGCAGCCAAAATCCGGGACAGGGGTATGGCTACACCTTC
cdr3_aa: CASSQNPGQGYGYTF

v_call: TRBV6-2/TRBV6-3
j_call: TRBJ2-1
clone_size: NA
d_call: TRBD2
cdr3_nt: TGTGCCAGCAGTTACTGGCCGCAGGGACTAGCATCCCACAATGAGCAGTTCTTC
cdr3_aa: CASSYWPQGLASHNEQFF